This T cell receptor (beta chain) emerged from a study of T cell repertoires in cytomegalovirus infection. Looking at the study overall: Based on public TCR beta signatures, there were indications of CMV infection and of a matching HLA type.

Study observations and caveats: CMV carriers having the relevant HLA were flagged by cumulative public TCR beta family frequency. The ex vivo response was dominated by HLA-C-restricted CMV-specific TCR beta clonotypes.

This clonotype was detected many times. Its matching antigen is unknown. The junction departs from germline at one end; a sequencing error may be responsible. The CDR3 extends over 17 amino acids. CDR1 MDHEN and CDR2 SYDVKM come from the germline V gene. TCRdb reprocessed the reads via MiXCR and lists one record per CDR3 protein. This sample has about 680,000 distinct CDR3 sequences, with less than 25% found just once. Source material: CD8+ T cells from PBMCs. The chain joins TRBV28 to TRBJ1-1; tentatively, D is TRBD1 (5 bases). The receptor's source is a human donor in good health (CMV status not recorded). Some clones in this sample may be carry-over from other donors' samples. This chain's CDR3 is CASSLPARGKLKTEAFF. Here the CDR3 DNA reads TGTGCCAGCAGTTTACCGGCGAGGGGCAAATTGAAAACTGAAGCTTTCTTT.